The source of this T cell receptor (beta chain) is a study of blood T cell repertoires in COVID-19. For the study at large: Sites across the United States, Italy and Spain contributed samples from acute and convalescent COVID-19. Nucleic acid was either cDNA or gDNA, and it came from T cells, B-cell-depleted T cells, or PBMCs.

The method was immunoSEQ multiplex PCR; TCRdb's version includes in-frame clones alone and lacks a portion of them. The table records about 400,000 clones, around 89% of them present only once. Germline CDR1 is SNHLY and CDR2 is FYNNEI. The V end was cut by 7 bases, the J end by 9 bases, with 18 bases between. The CDR3 extends over 13 amino acids. The receptor's source is a woman aged 30 to 39 with acute or convalescent COVID-19. The sample consisted of peripheral blood. The rearrangement links TRBV2 to TRBJ1-2; maybe TRBD1 (6 bases). The CDR3 DNA follows: TGTGCCAGCACTCAACAGGGCTCGAAGCGCTACACCTTC. This translates into CASTQQGSKRYTF. The variable domain in full, completed from reference TRBV2 and TRBJ1-2, reads EPEVTQTPSHQVTQMGQEVILRCVPISNHLYFYWYRQILGQKVEFLVSFYNNEISEKSEIFDDQFSVERPDGSNFTLKIRSTKLEDSAMYFCASTQQGSKRYTFGSGTRLTVV.